The 5 T cell receptor beta chains reported below all come from one sample, sequenced in a study of blood T cell repertoires in COVID-19 (dated by TCRdb to the early 2020s). The protocol used for the library was the immunoSEQ multiplex PCR assay. Sourced from immuneACCESS, this table was stored by TCRdb with only in-frame sequences that have V and J called. A share of the clones is absent; for the studies checked, an unresolved V gene accounts for under half, and the remainder has no known explanation. In this sample the table shows about 210,000 clones, approximately 80% of which occur a single time. The leading ten clones occupy about 9.8% of the sample. The sequencing sample was made of PBMCs or T cells enriched from blood (not recorded which). The receptors were sampled from a woman in her fifties or sixties with acute COVID-19.

The chain recombines TRBV14 with TRBJ1-5; D remains ambiguous. V shed 6 bases and J shed 2 bases, with 14 bases lying between them. The CDR3 contains 15 residues. Germline CDR1 SGHDN, CDR2 FVKESK. The CDR3 reads CASSLQAKGNQPQHF. The CDR3 bases are TGTGCCAGCAGTTTGCAGGCTAAGGGCAATCAGCCCCAGCATTTT.

The chain couples TRBV28 to TRBJ1-2, with a weak D call TRBD1 (6 bases). The CDR3 runs 14 residues. CDR1 is MDHEN, CDR2 SYDVKM, per germline. The germline V and J ends were trimmed by 5 bases and 4 bases, with 14 bases remaining between them. This chain's CDR3 is CASSRSDSFYGYTF. The CDR3 DNA follows: TGTGCCAGCAGTCGCTCGGACAGCTTCTATGGCTACACCTTC.

The V and J genes are TRBV28 and TRBJ2-7; the D gene is possibly TRBD2 (6 bases). This CDR3 spans 15 amino acids. Per the germline V gene, CDR1 is MDHEN and CDR2 is SYDVKM. The germline V and J ends were trimmed by 6 bases and 2 bases, with 17 bases remaining between them. Here the CDR3 DNA reads TGTGCCAGCAGGCCGGCGGGACTCTATACCTACGAGCAGTACTTC. Protein product: CASRPAGLYTYEQYF.

This clone was detected only a few times. The chain is built from TRBV4-3 and TRBJ2-7; TRBD2 agrees at 8 bases. The junction had 8 bases not matched to a gene; V was cut back by 4 bases and J by 3 bases. Looked up from germline, CDR1 is LGHNA and CDR2 is YSLEER. This CDR3 is built from 15 residues. This chain's CDR3 is CASSPGPGLDYEQYF. CDR3 bases: TGCGCCAGCAGCCCGGGTCCGGGACTAGACTACGAGCAGTACTTC.

The rearrangement links TRBV28 to TRBJ2-7; TRBD1 is a possible D gene (5 bases). Germline V gives CDR1 MDHEN, CDR2 SYDVKM. There are 14 residues in the CDR3. V shed 6 bases and J shed 5 bases, with 17 bases lying between them. CDR3 in amino acids: CASSILTVSHEQYF. CDR3 DNA: TGTGCCAGCAGCATTTTGACAGTTTCCCACGAGCAGTACTTC.